This passage covers 8 T cell receptor beta chains from one sample sequenced in a study of T cell responses to AZD1222 COVID-19 vaccine. Method: immunoSEQ multiplex PCR; TCRdb's copy keeps in-frame clones and lacks some. The sample lists 120,000 or so clones, 86% seen once, with around 17% in the top ten. The starting material was peripheral blood, obtained 28 days after the second AZD1222 dose. These receptors all come from an adult who received the AZD1222 COVID-19 vaccine.

The chain combines TRBV3-1 (or the pseudogene TRBV3-2) with TRBJ2-5; TRBD1 agrees at 8 bases. Trimming removed 10 bases from V and 3 bases from J; junction bases left unmatched: 4. Germline CDR1 LGHDT, CDR2 YNNKEL (reference sequence). This CDR3 is built from 12 residues. The CDR3 here is CATGQGKETQYF. CDR3 nucleotides: TGTGCCACCGGACAGGGAAAAGAGACCCAGTACTTC.

The gene calls are TRBV29-1 and TRBJ1-4; possibly TRBD1 for D (5 bases). Trimming took 7 bases from V and 0 from J, leaving 12 bases between them. CDR1 is SQVTM, CDR2 ANQGSEA, per germline. This CDR3 has 14 residues. The CDR3 sequence: CSAATGATNEKLFF. The CDR3 coding sequence is TGCAGCGCCGCAACAGGTGCAACTAATGAAAAACTGTTTTTT.

The V gene is TRBV5-4, the J gene TRBJ1-5; 10 bases match TRBD1. The CDR3 is 15 amino acids. V lost 2 bases to trimming and J lost 3 bases; unmatched junction nucleotides: 2. CDR1 is SGHNT, CDR2 YYREEE, per germline (reference sequence). CDR3 residues: CASSFGTGVNQPQHF. The CDR3 DNA sequence: TGTGCCAGCAGCTTTGGGACAGGGGTCAATCAGCCCCAGCATTTT.

The chain links TRBV11-1 to TRBJ2-5; TRBD2 aligns across 12 bases. V shed 3 bases and J 4 bases; nucleotides not matched to a gene: 0. The germline V gene has CDR1 SGHAT and CDR2 FQDESV (reference sequence). CDR3 length: 14 residues. The CDR3 DNA is TGTGCCAGCAGCTTGGGACTAGCGGGAGAGACCCAGTACTTC. The encoded protein is CASSLGLAGETQYF.

With respect to this clone: One end of the junction fails to match germline, which may point to a read error. The CDR3, as DNA: TGTGCCACCAGTGATAGGAGCGGGAGCAAAGATACGCAGTATTTT. This sequence encodes CATSDRSGSKDTQYF. V gene TRBV24-1 combines with J gene TRBJ2-3; 8 nucleotides agree with TRBD2. The CDR3 has 15 residues. The germline V gene encodes CDR1 KGHDR and CDR2 SFDVKD.

This chain joins TRBV5-6 and TRBJ1-6, with 9 bases matching TRBD1. J gave up 7 bases and V 2 bases, and 4 bases lay outside the gene matches. Germline loops: CDR1 SGHDT, CDR2 YYEEEE. The CDR3 runs 15 residues. In nucleotides, the CDR3 is TGTGCCAGCAGCTTTGAGGACAGGGGCAATTCACCCCTCCACTTT. It yields the protein CASSFEDRGNSPLHF.

The V gene is TRBV24-1, the J gene TRBJ2-5; D possibly corresponds to TRBD1 (5 bases). Germline V gene sequence: CDR1 KGHDR, CDR2 SFDVKD. The V end lost 2 bases, the J end lost 5 bases, and 17 bases lay between the germline ends. The CDR3 extends over 16 amino acids. CDR3 sequence reads: CATSDYIGVPRETQYF. The CDR3, as DNA: TGTGCCACCAGTGATTATATAGGGGTCCCCAGGGAGACCCAGTACTTC.

The J gene is TRBJ1-1, the V gene TRBV30; 9 bases align to TRBD1. V lost 5 bases to trimming and J lost 1 base; unmatched junction nucleotides: 11. This CDR3 spans 16 amino acids. Germline CDR1 GTSNPN, CDR2 SVGIG (reference sequence). CDR3 DNA sequence: TGTGCCTGGCCTTACCCAGACAGGGGGACGAACACTGAAGCTTTCTTT. Its protein product is CAWPYPDRGTNTEAFF.